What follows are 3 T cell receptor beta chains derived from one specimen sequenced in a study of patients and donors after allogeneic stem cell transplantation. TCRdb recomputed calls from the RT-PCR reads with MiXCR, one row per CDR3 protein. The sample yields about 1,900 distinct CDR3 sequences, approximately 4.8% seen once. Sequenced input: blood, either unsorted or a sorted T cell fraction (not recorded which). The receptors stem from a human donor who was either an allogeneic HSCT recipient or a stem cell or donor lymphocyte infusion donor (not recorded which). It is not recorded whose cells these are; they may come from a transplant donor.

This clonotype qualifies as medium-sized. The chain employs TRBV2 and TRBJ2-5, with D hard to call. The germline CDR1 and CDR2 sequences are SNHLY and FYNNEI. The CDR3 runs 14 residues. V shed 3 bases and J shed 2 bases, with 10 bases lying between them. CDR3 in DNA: TGTGCCAGCAGTGACCAGTTCAGGCAAGAGACCCAGTACTTC. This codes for CASSDQFRQETQYF.

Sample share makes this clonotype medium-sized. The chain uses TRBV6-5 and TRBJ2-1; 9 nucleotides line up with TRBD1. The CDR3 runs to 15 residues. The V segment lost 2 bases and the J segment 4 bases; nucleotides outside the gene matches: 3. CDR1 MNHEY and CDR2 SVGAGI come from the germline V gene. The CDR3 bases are TGTGCCAGCAGTTACGGGGACAGGGAGTACAATGAGCAGTTCTTC. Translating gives CASSYGDREYNEQFF.

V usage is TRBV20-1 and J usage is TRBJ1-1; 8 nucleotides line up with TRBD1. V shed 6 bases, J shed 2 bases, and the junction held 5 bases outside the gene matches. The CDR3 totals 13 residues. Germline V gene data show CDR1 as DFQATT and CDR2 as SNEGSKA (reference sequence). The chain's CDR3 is CSAPDRVNTEAFF. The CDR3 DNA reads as TGCAGTGCCCCGGACAGGGTAAACACTGAAGCTTTCTTT.